Included here is one T cell receptor beta chain sequence, with context. Its antigen is unidentified. This sample stems from a study of shared clonotypes between healthy human individuals. The study drew its donors from healthy HIV-negative adults without recent acute infections or vaccinations. Those who donated, Caucasian adults without exception, all lived in Nashville, Tennessee. In the CD4+ fraction, cells were divided into CD45RA+ naive and CD45RA-negative memory subsets. Here immunoSEQ multiplex PCR was the method, and the copy in TCRdb shows in-frame clones only, minus some. The sample yields over a million clones, roughly 74% seen once. Study-level findings and limits: The study sampled only blood, and tissue repertoires likely differ.

The length of the CDR3 is 14 residues. Trimming left V 2 bases short and J 3 bases short, with 9 bases between. Germline CDR1 and CDR2: SGHKS and YYEKEE (reference sequence). J is TRBJ2-4 and V is TRBV5-5; weak D call: TRBD2 (5 bases). The origin of this receptor is a young man in good health. Some clones in this sample may be carry-over from other donors' samples. The sample comprised memory CD4+ T cells from PBMCs. Described subset: CD45RA-negative fraction. The CDR3 region has the DNA TGTGCCAGCAGCTTAGAGGGTGGCAAAAACATTCAGTACTTC. Translated: CASSLEGGKNIQYF.